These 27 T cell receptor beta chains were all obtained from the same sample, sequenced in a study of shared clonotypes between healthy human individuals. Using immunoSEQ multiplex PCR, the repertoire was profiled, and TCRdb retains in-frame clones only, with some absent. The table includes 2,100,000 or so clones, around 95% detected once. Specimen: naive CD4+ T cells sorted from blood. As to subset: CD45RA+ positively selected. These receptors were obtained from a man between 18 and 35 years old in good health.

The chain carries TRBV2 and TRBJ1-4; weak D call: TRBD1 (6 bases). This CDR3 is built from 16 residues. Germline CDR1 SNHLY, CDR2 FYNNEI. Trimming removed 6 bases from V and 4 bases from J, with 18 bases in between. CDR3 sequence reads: CASRGSPGQRNEKLFF. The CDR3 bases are TGTGCCAGCAGGGGTTCCCCGGGACAACGTAATGAAAAACTGTTTTTT.

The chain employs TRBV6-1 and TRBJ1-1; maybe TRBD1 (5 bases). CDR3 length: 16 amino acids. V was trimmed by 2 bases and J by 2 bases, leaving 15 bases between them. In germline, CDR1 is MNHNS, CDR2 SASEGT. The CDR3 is CASSEWDRDRNTEAFF. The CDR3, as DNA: TGTGCCAGCAGTGAATGGGATAGGGACCGTAACACTGAAGCTTTCTTT.

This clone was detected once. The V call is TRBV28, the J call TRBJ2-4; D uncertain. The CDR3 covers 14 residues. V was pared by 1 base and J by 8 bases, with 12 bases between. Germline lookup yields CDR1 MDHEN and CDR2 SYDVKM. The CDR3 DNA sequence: TGTGCCAGCAGTTTATCCACCCCCCCAGACATTCAGTACTTC. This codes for CASSLSTPPDIQYF.

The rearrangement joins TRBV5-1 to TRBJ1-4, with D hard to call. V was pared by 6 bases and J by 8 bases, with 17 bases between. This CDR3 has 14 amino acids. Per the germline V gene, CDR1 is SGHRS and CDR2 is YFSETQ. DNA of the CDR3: TGCGCCAGCACAAAGGACCCGGGCCGGGAAAAACTGTTTTTT. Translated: CASTKDPGREKLFF.

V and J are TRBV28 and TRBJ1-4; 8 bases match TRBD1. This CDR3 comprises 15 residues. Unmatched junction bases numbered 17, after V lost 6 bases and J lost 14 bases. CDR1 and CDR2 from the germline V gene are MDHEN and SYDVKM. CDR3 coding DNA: TGTGCCAGCAGCTCCTCCGGACAGGGCCGTAAGCATCTGTTTTTT. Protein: CASSSSGQGRKHLFF.

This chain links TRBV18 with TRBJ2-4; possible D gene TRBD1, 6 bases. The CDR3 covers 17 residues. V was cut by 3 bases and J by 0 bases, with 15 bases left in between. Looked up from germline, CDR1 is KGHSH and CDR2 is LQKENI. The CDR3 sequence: CASSPPGQTLAKNIQYF. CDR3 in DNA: TGTGCCAGCTCACCTCCCGGACAGACCCTAGCCAAAAACATTCAGTACTTC.

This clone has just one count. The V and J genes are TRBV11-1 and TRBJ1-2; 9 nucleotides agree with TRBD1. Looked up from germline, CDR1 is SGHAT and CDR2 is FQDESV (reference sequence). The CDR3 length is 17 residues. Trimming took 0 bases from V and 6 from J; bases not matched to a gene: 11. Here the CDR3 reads CASSLAQTGGAKHGYTF. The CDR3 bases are TGTGCCAGCAGCTTAGCCCAAACAGGGGGCGCGAAGCATGGCTACACCTTC.

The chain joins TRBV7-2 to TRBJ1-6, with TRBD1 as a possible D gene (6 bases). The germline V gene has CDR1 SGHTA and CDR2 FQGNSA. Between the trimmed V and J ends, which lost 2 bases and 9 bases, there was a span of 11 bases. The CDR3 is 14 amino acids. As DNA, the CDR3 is TGTGCCAGCAGCTTACAGGGGTTCATTTCACCCCTCCACTTT. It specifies CASSLQGFISPLHF.

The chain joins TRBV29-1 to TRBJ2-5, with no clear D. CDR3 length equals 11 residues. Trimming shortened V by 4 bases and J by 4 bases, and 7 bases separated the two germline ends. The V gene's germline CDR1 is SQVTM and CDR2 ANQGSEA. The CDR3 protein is CSVVGVETQYF. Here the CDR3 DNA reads TGCAGCGTTGTTGGGGTAGAGACCCAGTACTTC.

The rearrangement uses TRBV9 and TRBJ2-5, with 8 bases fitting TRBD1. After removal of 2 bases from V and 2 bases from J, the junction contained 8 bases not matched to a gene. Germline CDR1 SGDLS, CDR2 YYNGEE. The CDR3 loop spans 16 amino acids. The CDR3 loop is CASSVDGGTGQETQYF. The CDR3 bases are TGTGCCAGCAGCGTCGACGGAGGGACAGGACAAGAGACCCAGTACTTC.

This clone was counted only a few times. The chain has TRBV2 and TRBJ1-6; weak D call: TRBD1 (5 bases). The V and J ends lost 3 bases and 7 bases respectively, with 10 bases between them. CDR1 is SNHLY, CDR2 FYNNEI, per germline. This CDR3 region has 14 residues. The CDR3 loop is CASSDGGENSPLHF. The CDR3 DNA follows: TGTGCCAGCAGTGACGGAGGGGAAAATTCACCCCTCCACTTT.

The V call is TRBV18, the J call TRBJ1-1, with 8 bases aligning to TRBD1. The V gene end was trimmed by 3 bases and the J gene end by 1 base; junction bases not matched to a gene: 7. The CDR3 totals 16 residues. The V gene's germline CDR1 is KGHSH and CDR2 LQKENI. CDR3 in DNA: TGTGCCAGCTCACCGATGAGGACAGGGACGAACACTGAAGCTTTCTTT. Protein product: CASSPMRTGTNTEAFF.

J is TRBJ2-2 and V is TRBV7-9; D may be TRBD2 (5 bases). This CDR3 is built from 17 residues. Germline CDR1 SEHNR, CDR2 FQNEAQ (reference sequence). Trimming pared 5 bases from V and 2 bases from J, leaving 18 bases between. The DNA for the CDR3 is TGTGCCAGCAGCCGCGACTTGCTAGCAGCAAACACCGGGGAGCTGTTTTTT. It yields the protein CASSRDLLAANTGELFF.

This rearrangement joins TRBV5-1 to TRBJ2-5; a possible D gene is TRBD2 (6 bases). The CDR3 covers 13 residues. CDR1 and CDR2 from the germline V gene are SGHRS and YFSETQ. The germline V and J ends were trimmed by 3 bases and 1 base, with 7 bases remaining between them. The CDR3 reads CASSSGVQETQYF. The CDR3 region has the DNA TGCGCCAGCAGCTCGGGGGTCCAAGAGACCCAGTACTTC.

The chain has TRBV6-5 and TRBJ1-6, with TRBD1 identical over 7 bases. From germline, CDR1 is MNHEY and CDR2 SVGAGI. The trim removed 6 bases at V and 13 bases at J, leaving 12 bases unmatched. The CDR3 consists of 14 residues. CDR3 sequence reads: CASSPGTAAGPLHF. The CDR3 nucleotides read TGTGCCAGCAGCCCCGGGACAGCGGCTGGCCCCCTCCACTTT.

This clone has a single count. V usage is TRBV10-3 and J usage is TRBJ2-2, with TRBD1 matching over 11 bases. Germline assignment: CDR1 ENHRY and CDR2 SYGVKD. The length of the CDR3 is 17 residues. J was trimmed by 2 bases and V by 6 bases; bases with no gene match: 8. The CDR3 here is CAISPRGQGANTGELFF. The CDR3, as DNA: TGTGCCATCAGCCCCCGAGGACAGGGGGCAAACACCGGGGAGCTGTTTTTT.

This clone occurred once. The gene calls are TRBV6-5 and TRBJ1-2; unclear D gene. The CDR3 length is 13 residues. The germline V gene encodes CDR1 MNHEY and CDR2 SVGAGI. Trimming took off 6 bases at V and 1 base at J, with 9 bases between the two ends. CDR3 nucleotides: TGTGCCAGCAGACAGAGGATTAACTATGGCTACACCTTC. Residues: CASRQRINYGYTF.

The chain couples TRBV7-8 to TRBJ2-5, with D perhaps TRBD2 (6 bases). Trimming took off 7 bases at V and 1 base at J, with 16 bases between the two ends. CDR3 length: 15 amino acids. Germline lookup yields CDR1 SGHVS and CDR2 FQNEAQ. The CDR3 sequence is CASTFRETFQETQYF. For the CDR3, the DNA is TGTGCCAGCACCTTCCGGGAGACCTTCCAAGAGACCCAGTACTTC.

The DNA of the CDR3 is TGTGCCAGTAGCGTCGGGGAGACCCAGTACTTC. This gives the protein CASSVGETQYF. The genes are TRBV19 and TRBJ2-5; D is ambiguous. Trimming removed 6 bases from V and 5 bases from J, with 7 bases in between. CDR3 length: 11 residues. The V gene's germline CDR1 is LNHDA and CDR2 SQIVND (reference sequence). The whole variable domain, filled in from reference TRBV19 and TRBJ2-5, reads DGGITQSPKYLFRKEGQNVTLSCEQNLNHDAMYWYRQDPGQGLRLIYYSQIVNDFQKGDIAEGYSVSREKKESFPLTVTSAQKNPTAFYLCASSVGETQYFGPGTRLLVL.

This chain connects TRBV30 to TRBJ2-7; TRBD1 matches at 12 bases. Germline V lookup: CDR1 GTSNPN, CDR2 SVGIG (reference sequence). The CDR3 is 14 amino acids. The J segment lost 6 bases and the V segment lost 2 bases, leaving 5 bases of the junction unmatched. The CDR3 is CAWSPGTGGGEQYF. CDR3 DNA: TGTGCCTGGAGTCCCGGGACAGGGGGCGGCGAGCAGTACTTC.

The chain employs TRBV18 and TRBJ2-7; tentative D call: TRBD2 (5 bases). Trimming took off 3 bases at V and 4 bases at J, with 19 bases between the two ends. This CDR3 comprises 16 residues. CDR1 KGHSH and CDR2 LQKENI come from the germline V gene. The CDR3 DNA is TGTGCCAGCTCACCGTCGGCGGGCTATAGAATTTACGAGCAGTACTTC. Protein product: CASSPSAGYRIYEQYF.

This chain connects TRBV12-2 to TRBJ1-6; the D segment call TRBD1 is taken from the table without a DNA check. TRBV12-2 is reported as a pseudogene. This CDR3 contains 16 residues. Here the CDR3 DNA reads TGTGCAAGTCGCTTACTTAGGGGCTCCTATAATTCACCCCTCCACTTT. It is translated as CASRLLRGSYNSPLHF.

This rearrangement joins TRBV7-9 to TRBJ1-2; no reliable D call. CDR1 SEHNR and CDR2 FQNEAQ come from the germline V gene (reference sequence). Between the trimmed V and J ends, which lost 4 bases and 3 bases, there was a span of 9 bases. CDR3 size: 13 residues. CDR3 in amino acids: CASSSVRYYGYTF. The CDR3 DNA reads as TGTGCCAGCAGCTCAGTGCGGTACTATGGCTACACCTTC.

The DNA for the CDR3 is TGTGCCAGCAGCCAAGGGACGGAGGTACCCTATGGCTACACCTTC. Translated, it gives CASSQGTEVPYGYTF. V usage is TRBV4-2 and J usage is TRBJ1-2; D uncertain. CDR1 LGHNA and CDR2 YNFKEQ come from the germline V gene. This CDR3 spans 15 amino acids. Trimming took 1 base from V and 4 from J, leaving 13 bases between them.

The CDR3 is CASSGQYNSPLHF. DNA for the CDR3: TGTGCCAGCAGCGGACAGTATAATTCACCCCTCCACTTT. This chain connects TRBV6-1 to TRBJ1-6, with a tentative D call TRBD1 (6 bases). The CDR3 runs to 13 residues. CDR1 and CDR2 from the germline V gene are MNHNS and SASEGT. V was clipped by 6 bases and J by 4 bases, with 7 bases between them.

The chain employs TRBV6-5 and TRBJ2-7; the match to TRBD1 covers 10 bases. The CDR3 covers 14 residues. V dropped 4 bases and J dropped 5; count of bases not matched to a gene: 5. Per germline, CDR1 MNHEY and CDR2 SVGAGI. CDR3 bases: TGTGCCAGCAGTTCCGGGACAGGGGTAGACGAGCAGTACTTC. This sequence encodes CASSSGTGVDEQYF.

The CDR3 loop reads CASSQTMGLRAGRTDTQYF. The CDR3 DNA sequence: TGCGCCAGCAGCCAGACTATGGGGCTCCGGGCGGGCCGCACAGATACGCAGTATTTT. The chain couples TRBV4-3 to TRBJ2-3; the D gene could be TRBD1 or TRBD2 (5 bases each). There are 19 residues in the CDR3. The ends were cut back, 3 bases at V and 1 base at J, with 23 bases in the middle. In germline, CDR1 is LGHNA, CDR2 YSLEER.